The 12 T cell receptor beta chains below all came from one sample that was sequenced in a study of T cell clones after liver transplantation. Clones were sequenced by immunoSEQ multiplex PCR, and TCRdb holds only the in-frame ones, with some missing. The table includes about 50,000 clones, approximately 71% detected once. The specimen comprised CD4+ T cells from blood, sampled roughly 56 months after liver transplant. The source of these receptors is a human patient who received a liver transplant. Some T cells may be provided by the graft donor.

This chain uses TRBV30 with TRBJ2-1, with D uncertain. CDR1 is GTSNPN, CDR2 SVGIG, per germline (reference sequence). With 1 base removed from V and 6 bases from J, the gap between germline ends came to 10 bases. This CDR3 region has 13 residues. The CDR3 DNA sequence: TGTGCCTGGAGTGGAAGGGTGGTCAATGAGCAGTTCTTC. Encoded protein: CAWSGRVVNEQFF.

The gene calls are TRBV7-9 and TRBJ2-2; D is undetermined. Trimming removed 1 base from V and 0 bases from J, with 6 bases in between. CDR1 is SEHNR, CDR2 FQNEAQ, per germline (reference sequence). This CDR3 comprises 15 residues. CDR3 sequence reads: CASSLVTANTGELFF. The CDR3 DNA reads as TGTGCCAGCAGCTTAGTCACAGCGAACACCGGGGAGCTGTTTTTT.

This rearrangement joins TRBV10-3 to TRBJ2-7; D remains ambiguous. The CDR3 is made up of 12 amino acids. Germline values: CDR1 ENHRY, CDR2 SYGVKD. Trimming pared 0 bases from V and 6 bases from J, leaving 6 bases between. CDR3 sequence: CAISESWPEQYF. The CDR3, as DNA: TGTGCCATCAGTGAGTCATGGCCCGAGCAGTACTTC.

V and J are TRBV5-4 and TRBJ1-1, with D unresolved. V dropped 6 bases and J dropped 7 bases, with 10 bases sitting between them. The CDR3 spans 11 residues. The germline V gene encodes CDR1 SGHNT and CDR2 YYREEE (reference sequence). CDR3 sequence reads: CASTWGSEAFF. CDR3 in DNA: TGTGCCAGCACCTGGGGAAGTGAAGCTTTCTTT.

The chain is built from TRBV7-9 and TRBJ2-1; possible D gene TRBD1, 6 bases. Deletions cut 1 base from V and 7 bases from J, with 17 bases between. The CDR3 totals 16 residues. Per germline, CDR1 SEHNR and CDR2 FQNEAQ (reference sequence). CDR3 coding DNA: TGTGCCAGCAGCTTAGGGGGGCGAGGACTTCGGAATGAGCAGTTCTTC. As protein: CASSLGGRGLRNEQFF.

The CDR3 spells CASSIGNSGNTIYF. DNA of the CDR3: TGTGCCAGTAGTATCGGCAACTCTGGAAACACCATATATTTT. The chain couples TRBV19 to TRBJ1-3; D not certain. The CDR3 runs 14 residues. Germline V lookup: CDR1 LNHDA, CDR2 SQIVND (reference sequence). V lost 3 bases to trimming and J lost 0 bases, with 6 bases between them.

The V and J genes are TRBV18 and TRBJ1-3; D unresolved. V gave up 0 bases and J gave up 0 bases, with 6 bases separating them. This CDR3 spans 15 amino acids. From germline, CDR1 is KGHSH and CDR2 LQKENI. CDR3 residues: CASSPPGFSGNTIYF. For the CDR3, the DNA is TGTGCCAGCTCACCACCGGGTTTCTCTGGAAACACCATATATTTT.

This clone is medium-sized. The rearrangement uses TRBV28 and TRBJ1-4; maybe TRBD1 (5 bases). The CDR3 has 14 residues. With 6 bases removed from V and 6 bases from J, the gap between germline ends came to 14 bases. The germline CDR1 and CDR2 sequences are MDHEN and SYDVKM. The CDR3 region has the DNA TGTGCCAGCAGACCGTGGGGGGTAGATGAAAAACTGTTTTTT. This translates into CASRPWGVDEKLFF. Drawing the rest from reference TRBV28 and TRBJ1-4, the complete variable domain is DVKVTQSSRYLVKRTGEKVFLECVQDMDHENMFWYRQDPGLGLRLIYFSYDVKMKEKGDIPEGYSVSREKKERFSLILESASTNQTSMYLCASRPWGVDEKLFFGSGTQLSVL.

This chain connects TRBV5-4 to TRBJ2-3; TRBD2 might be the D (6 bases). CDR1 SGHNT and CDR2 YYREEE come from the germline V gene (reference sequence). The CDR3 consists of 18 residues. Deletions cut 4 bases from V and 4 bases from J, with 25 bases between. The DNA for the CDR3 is TGTGCCAGCAGCCCCAGGCCCGGGGGAAGATCCGGCGCAGATACGCAGTATTTT. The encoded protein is CASSPRPGGRSGADTQYF.

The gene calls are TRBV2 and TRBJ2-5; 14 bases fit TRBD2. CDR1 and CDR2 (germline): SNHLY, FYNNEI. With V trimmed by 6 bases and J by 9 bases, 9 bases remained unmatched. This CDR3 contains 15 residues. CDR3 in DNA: TGTGCCAGCAGCCCCGTGGGACTAGCGGGGGAAGCCCAGTACTTC. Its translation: CASSPVGLAGEAQYF.

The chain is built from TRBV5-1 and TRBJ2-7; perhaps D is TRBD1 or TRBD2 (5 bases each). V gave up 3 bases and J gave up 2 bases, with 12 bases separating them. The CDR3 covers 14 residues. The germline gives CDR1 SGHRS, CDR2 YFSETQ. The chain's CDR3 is CASSWDGVAYEQYF. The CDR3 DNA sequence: TGCGCCAGCAGCTGGGACGGCGTCGCCTACGAGCAGTACTTC.

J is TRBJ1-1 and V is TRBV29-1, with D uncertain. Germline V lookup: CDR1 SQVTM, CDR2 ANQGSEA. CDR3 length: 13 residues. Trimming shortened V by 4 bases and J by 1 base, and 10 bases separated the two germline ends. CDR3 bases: TGCAGCGTTGCAAAGACGGAGAACACTGAAGCTTTCTTT. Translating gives CSVAKTENTEAFF.